Sequencing of this T cell receptor beta chain was carried out in a study of CD8 T cells in Susac syndrome. Germline V gives CDR1 SNHLY, CDR2 FYNNEI. V lost 9 bases to trimming and J lost 7 bases; unmatched junction nucleotides: 8. This CDR3 has 13 amino acids. Sequencing targeted TCR beta in T cells from blood (CD8+ and CD4+). In contrast to the negatively isolated CD8+ and CD4+ T cells, TEMRA cells were FACS-enriched. Random hexamers were used to reverse transcribe roughly 0.5 to 1 ug of RNA. Multiplex immunoSEQ PCR targeted 54 Vbeta and 13 Jbeta TCR beta segments. From the immunoSEQ multiplex PCR reads, TCRdb called clonotypes with MiXCR, one entry per CDR3 protein. The sample holds a few hundred thousand distinct CDR3 sequences, 95% seen once.

The sequenced material came from CD4+ T cells from PBMCs. This clonotype was obtained from a human donor with multiple sclerosis. This rearrangement joins TRBV2 to TRBJ2-7, with 11 bases identical to TRBD2. CDR3 bases: TGTGCCAGGGAGGCTAGCGGGAGGAAAGAGCAGTACTTC. The encoded protein is CAREASGRKEQYF.